These T cell receptor beta chains were read from a single sample in a study of cytomegalovirus exposure and HLA in healthy donors. The assay was immunoSEQ multiplex PCR, and TCRdb's table has in-frame clones only and misses some. The data contain about 160,000 clones, around 72% of them singletons. Sequencing used PBMCs. These receptors all come from a middle-aged woman in good health and CMV-seropositive. The CDR3 runs from the conserved cysteine through the conserved F or W. A D gene is named only where the DNA matches it firmly. Not every row has a clone size; where given, it reads once, few, many or a size class.

size	V	J	D	DNA	CDR3
NA	TRBV7-8	TRBJ1-6	NA	TGTGCCAGCAGCCGGACGTCGGGGAATTCACCCCTCCACTTT	CASSRTSGNSPLHF
many	TRBV2	TRBJ1-2	NA	TGTGCCAGCAGTGAAGCGCTCGGGTATGGCTACACCTTC	CASSEALGYGYTF
few	TRBV27	TRBJ1-1	NA	TGTGCCAGCAGGCCCGGGGGTAGCGGTGTCACTGAAGCTTTCTTT	CASRPGGSGVTEAFF
once	TRBV25-1	TRBJ2-4	TRBD1	TGTGCCAGCAGTGAAGGGACAGGACCCAGGGTCAGTCAGTACTTC	CASSEGTGPRVSQYF
few	TRBV29-1	TRBJ1-2	NA	TGCAGCGTTCCAGGACGCGAGCGGAATGGCTACACCTTC	CSVPGRERNGYTF
many	TRBV7-9	TRBJ1-1	TRBD1	TGTGCCAGCAGCTGGGACAGCCTGATGAACACTGAAGCTTTCTTT	CASSWDSLMNTEAFF
NA	TRBV5-1	TRBJ1-2	NA	TGCGCCAGCAGCTTGGCCGGACACACCGTCTACACCTTC	CASSLAGHTVYTF
NA	TRBV6-5	TRBJ1-2	NA	TGTGCCAGCAGTAAAACAGGAATTAATGGCTACACCTTC	CASSKTGINGYTF
NA	TRBV29-1	TRBJ2-2	NA	TGCAGCGTTGTTGGGACTGAGGTCACCGGGGAGCTGTTTTTT	CSVVGTEVTGELFF
NA	TRBV28	TRBJ1-5	NA	TGTGCCAGCAGTTTATGGGAGCTCCGGGGGGCTATGAGCAATCAGCCCCAGCATTTT	CASSLWELRGAMSNQPQHF
NA	TRBV5-1	TRBJ1-1	TRBD1	TGCGCCAGCAGCTTGGGTTACGGACAGGGCACTGAAGCTTTCTTT	CASSLGYGQGTEAFF
few	TRBV4-2	TRBJ2-2	TRBD2	TGTGCCAGCAGCCTAGCGGGGGCCTCCACCGGGGAGCTGTTTTTT	CASSLAGASTGELFF
NA	TRBV11-2	TRBJ1-1	NA	TGTGCCAGCAGCTTAGGATTCGCCGGTGAAGCTTTCTTT	CASSLGFAGEAFF
NA	TRBV10-1	TRBJ2-1	TRBD2	TGCGCCAGCGGAACAAGTACTAGCGGGGTGTACAATGAGCAGTTCTTC	CASGTSTSGVYNEQFF
once	TRBV30	TRBJ1-5	NA	TGTGCCTGGAGTCTTCCCGCCAGGGCGATTAGCAATCAGCCCCAGCATTTT	CAWSLPARAISNQPQHF
NA	TRBV7-9	TRBJ1-2	NA	TGTGCCAGCAGCTTAATCCCTCTTCGAGCTAACTATGGCTACACCTTC	CASSLIPLRANYGYTF
NA	TRBV28	TRBJ1-4	TRBD1	TGTGCCAGCCGCTCAGGGGGCGCAACTAATGAAAAACTGTTTTTT	CASRSGGATNEKLFF
once	TRBV5-8	TRBJ2-1	TRBD2	TGTGCCAGCACGCGGACTAGCGGGACTGGCTCCTACAATGAGCAGTTCTTC	CASTRTSGTGSYNEQFF
NA	TRBV9	TRBJ1-3	NA	TGTGCCAGCAGCGTAGAGACAGGATCCATATATTTT	CASSVETGSIYF
NA	TRBV6-5	TRBJ1-6	NA	TGTGCCAGCAGTTACGGTGTACAGACAAATTCACCCCTCCACTTT	CASSYGVQTNSPLHF